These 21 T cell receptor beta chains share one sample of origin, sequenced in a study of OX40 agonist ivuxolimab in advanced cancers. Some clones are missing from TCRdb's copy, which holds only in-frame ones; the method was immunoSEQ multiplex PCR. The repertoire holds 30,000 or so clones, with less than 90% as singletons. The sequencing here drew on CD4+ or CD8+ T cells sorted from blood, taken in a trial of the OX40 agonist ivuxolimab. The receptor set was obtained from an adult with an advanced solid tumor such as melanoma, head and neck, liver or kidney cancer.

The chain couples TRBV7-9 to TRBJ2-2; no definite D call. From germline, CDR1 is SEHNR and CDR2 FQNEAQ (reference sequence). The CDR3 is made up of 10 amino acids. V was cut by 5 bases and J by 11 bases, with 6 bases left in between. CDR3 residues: CASSVSELFF. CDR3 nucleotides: TGTGCCAGCAGCGTCAGTGAGCTGTTTTTT.

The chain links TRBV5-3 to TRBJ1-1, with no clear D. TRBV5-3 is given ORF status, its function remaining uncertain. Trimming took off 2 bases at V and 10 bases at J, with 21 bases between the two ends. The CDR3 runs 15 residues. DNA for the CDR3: TGTGCCAGAAGCTTCTATTTCTGCCGGTCGTTCGGAGCTTTCTTT. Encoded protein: CARSFYFCRSFGAFF.

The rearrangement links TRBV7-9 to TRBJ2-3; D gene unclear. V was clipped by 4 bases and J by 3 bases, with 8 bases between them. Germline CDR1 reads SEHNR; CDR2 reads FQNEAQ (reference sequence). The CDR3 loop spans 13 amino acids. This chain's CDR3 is CASSSRLTDTQYF. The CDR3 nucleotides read TGTGCCAGCAGCTCCAGACTGACAGATACGCAGTATTTT.

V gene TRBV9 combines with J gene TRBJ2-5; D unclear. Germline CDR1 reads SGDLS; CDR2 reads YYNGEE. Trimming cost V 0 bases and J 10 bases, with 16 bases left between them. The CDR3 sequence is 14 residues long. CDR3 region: CASSVEAASKDQYF. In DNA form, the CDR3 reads TGTGCCAGCAGCGTAGAGGCAGCCTCCAAGGACCAGTACTTC.

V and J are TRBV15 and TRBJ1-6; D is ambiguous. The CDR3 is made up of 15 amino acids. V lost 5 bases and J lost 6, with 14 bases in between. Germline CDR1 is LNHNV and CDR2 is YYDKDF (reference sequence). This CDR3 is CATSGDKAGNSPLHF. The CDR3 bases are TGTGCCACCAGCGGCGACAAGGCGGGTAATTCACCCCTCCACTTT.

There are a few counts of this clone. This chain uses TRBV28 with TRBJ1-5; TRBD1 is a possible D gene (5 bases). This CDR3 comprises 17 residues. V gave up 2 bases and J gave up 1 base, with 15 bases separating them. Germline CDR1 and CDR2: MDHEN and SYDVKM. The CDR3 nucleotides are TGTGCCAGCAGTTTAAGGGGACGGTTTGGGAGCAATCAGCCCCAGCATTTT. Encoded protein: CASSLRGRFGSNQPQHF.

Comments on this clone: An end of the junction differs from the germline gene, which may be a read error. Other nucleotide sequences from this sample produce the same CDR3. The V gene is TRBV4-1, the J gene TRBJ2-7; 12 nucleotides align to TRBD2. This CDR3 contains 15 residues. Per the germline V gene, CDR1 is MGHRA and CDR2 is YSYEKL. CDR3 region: CASSQGLAGPYEQYF. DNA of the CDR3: TGTGCCAGCAGCCAAGGACTAGCGGGGCCCTACGAGCAGTACTTC.

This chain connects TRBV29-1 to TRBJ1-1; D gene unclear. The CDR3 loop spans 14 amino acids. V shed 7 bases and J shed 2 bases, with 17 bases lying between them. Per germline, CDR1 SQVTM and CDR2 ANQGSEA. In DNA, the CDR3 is TGCAGCGCTACCCTGTTTGAGGGCAACACTGAAGCTTTCTTT. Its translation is CSATLFEGNTEAFF.

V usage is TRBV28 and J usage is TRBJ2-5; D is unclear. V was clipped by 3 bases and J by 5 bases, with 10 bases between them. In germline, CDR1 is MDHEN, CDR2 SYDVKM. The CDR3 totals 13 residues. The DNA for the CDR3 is TGTGCCAGCAGTTTTTCCTATCGGGAGACCCAGTACTTC. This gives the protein CASSFSYRETQYF.

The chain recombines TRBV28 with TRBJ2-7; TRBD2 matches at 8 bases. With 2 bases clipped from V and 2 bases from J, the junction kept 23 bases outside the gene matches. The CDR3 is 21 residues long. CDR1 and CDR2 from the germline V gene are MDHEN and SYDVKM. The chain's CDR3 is CASSLPIRLASQKGPTYEQYF. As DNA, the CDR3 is TGTGCCAGCAGTTTACCTATCAGACTAGCGAGCCAAAAGGGACCGACCTACGAGCAGTACTTC. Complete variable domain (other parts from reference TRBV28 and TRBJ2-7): DVKVTQSSRYLVKRTGEKVFLECVQDMDHENMFWYRQDPGLGLRLIYFSYDVKMKEKGDIPEGYSVSREKKERFSLILESASTNQTSMYLCASSLPIRLASQKGPTYEQYFGPGTRLTVT.

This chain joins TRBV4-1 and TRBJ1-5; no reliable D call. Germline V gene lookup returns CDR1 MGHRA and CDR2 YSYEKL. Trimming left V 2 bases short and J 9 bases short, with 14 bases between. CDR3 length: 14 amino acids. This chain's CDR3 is CASSQFATVVPQHF. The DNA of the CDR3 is TGCGCCAGCAGCCAATTCGCCACGGTAGTGCCCCAGCATTTT.

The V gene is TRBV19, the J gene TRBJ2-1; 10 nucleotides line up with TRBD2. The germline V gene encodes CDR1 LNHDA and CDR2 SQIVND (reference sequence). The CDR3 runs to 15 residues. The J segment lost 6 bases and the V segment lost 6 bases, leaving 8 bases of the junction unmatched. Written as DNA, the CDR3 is TGTGCCAGTAGACCAGCGGGGGGGCCTTCCAATGAGCAGTTCTTC. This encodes CASRPAGGPSNEQFF.

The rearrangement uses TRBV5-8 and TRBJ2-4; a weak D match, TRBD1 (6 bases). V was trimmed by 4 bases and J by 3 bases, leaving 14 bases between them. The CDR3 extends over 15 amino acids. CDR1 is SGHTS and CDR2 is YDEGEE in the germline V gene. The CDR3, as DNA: TGTGCCAGCAGCCCACGGAGAGGGGGCAAAAACATTCAGTACTTC. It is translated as CASSPRRGGKNIQYF.

The chain's CDR3 is CASSPGTSSYEQYF. CDR3 DNA sequence: TGTGCCAGCAGCCCTGGGACATCTTCCTACGAGCAGTACTTC. V and J are TRBV9 and TRBJ2-7; possible D gene TRBD1, 6 bases. The germline V gene encodes CDR1 SGDLS and CDR2 YYNGEE. The CDR3 spans 14 residues. The V end lost 4 bases, the J end lost 1 base, and 12 bases lay between the germline ends. The whole variable domain, remainder taken from reference TRBV9 and TRBJ2-7, is DSGVTQTPKHLITATGQRVTLRCSPRSGDLSVYWYQQSLDQGLQFLIQYYNGEERAKGNILERFSAQQFPDLHSELNLSSLELGDSALYFCASSPGTSSYEQYFGPGTRLTVT.

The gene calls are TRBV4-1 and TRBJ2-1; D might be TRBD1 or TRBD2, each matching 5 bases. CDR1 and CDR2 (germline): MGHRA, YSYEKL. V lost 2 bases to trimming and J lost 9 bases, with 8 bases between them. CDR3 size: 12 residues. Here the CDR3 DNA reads TGCGCCAGCAGCCAACTGGGACGTGAGCAGTTCTTC. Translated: CASSQLGREQFF.

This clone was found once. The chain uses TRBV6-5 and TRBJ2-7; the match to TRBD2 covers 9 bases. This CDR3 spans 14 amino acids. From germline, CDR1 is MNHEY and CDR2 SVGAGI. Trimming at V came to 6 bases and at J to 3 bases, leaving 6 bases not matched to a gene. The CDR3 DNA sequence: TGTGCCAGCAGGCCGCGGGGGGGATACTACGAGCAGTACTTC. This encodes CASRPRGGYYEQYF.

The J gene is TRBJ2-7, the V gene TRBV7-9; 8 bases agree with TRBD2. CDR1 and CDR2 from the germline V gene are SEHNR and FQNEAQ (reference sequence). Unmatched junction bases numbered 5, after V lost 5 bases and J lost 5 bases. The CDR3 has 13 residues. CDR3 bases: TGTGCCAGCAGCCCTTCGGGGGGGAACGAGCAGTACTTC. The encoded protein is CASSPSGGNEQYF.

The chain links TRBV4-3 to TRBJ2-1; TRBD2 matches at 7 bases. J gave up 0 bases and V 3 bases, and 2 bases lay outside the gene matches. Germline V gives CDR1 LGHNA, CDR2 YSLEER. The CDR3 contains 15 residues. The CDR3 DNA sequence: TGCGCCAGCAGCCAGGGGGGGGGCTCCTACAATGAGCAGTTCTTC. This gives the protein CASSQGGGSYNEQFF.

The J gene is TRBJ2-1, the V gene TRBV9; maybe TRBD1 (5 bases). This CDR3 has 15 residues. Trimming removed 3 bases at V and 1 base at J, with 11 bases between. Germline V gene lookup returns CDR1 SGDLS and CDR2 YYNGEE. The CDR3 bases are TGTGCCAGCAGCGCGATGGACAATTCCTACAATGAGCAGTTCTTC. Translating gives CASSAMDNSYNEQFF.

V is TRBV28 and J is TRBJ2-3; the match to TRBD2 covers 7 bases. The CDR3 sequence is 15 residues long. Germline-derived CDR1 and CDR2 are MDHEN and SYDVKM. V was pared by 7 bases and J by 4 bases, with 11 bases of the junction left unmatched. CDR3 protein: CASNPLAGESDTQYF. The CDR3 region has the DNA TGTGCCAGCAACCCCCTGGCGGGAGAGTCAGATACGCAGTATTTT.

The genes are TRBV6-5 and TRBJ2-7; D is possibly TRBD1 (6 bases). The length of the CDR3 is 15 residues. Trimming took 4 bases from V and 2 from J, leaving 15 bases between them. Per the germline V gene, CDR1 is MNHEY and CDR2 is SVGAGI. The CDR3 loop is CASSSNRAGTYEQYF. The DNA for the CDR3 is TGTGCCAGCAGTTCCAACAGGGCTGGGACCTACGAGCAGTACTTC.